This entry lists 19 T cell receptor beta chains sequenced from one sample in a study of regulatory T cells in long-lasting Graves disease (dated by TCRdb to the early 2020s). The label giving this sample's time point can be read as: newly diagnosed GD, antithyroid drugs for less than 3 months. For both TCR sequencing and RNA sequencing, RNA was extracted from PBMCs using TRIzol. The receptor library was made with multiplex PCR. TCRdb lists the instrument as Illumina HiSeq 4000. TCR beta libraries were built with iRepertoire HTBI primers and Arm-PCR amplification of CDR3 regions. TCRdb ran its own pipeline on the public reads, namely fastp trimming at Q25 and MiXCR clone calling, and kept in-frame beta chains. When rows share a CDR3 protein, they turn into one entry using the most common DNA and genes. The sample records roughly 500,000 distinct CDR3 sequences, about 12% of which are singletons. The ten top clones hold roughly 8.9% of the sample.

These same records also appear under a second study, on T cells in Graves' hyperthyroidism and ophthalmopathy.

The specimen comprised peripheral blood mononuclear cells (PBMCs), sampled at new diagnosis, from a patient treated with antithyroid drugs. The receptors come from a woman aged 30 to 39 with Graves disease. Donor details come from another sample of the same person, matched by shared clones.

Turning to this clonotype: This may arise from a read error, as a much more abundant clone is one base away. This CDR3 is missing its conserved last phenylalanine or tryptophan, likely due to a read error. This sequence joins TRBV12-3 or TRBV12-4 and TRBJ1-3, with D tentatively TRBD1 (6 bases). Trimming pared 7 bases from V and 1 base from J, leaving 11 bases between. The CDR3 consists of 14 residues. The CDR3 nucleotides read TGTGCCAGCACCCCGACAGGATCTGGAAACACCATATATCTT. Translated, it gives CASTPTGSGNTIYL.

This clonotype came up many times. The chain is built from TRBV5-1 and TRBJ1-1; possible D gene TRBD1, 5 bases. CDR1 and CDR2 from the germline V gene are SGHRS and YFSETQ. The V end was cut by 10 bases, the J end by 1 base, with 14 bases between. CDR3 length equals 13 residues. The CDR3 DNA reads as TGCGCCGGAAGGGACGAACCGAACACTGAAGCTTTCTTT. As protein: CAGRDEPNTEAFF.

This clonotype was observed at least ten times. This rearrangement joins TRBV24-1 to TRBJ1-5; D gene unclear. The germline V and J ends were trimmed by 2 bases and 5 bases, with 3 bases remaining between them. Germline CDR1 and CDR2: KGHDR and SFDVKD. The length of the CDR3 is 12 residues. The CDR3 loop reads CATSDSHQPQHF. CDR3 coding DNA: TGTGCCACCAGTGATTCTCATCAGCCCCAGCATTTT.

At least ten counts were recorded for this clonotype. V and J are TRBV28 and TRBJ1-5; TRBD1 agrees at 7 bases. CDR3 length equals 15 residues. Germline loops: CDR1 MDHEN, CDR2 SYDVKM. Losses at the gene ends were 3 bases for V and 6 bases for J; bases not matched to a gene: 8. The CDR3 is CASSLEGALSQPQHF. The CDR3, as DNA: TGTGCCAGCAGTTTGGAGGGGGCTTTAAGTCAGCCCCAGCATTTT.

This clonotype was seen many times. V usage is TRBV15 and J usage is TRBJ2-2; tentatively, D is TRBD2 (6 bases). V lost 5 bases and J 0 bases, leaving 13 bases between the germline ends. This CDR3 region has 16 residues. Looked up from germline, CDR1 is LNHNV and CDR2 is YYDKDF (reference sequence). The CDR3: CATSLWEAANTGELFF. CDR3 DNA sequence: TGTGCCACCAGCCTATGGGAGGCAGCGAACACCGGGGAGCTGTTTTTT. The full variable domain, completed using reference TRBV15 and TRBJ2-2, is DAMVIQNPRYQVTQFGKPVTLSCSQTLNHNVMYWYQQKSSQAPKLLFHYYDKDFNNEADTPDNFQSRRPNTSFCFLDIRSPGLGDTAMYLCATSLWEAANTGELFFGEGSRLTVL.

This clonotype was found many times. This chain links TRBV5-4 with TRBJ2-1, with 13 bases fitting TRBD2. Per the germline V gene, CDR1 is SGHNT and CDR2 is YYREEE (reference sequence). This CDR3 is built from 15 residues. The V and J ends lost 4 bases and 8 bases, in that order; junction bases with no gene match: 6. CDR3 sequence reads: CASSPRLAGGHEQFF. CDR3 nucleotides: TGTGCCAGCAGCCCCCGACTAGCGGGAGGCCATGAGCAGTTCTTC.

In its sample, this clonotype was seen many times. CDR3 DNA sequence: TGTGCCAGCAGTGAAGCTTCCGGGACAGCTTATAATTCACCCCTCCACTTT. Translation: CASSEASGTAYNSPLHF. The V and J genes are TRBV6-2 or TRBV6-3 and TRBJ1-6, with 7 bases identical to TRBD1. CDR1 MNHEY and CDR2 SVGEGT come from the germline V gene. V shed 5 bases, J shed 4 bases, and the junction held 11 bases outside the gene matches. The length of the CDR3 is 17 residues.

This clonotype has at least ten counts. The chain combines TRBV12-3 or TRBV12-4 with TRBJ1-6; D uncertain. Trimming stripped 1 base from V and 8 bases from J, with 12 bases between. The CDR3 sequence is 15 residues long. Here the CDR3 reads CASSLDRGLDSPLHF. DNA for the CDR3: TGTGCCAGCAGTTTAGATCGAGGTTTGGATTCACCCCTCCACTTT.

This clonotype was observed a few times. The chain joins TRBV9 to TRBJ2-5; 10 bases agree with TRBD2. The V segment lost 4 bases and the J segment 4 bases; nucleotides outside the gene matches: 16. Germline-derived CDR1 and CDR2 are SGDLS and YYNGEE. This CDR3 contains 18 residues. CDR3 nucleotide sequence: TGTGCCAGCAGCCACCCCCTAGCGGGAGATCGAGAGATAGAGACCCAGTACTTC. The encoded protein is CASSHPLAGDREIETQYF.

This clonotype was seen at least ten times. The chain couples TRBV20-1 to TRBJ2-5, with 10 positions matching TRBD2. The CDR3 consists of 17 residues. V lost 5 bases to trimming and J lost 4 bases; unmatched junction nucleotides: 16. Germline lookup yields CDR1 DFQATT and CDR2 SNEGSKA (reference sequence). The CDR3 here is CSAPDRLAGNIPETQYF. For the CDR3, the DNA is TGCAGTGCTCCTGACAGACTAGCGGGCAACATCCCAGAGACCCAGTACTTC.

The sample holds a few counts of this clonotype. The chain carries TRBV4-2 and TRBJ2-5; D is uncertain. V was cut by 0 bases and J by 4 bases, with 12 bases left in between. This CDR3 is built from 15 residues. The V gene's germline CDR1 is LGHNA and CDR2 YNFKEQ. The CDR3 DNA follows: TGTGCCAGCAGCCAAGAAGGCGCAACGGCAGAGACCCAGTACTTC. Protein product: CASSQEGATAETQYF.

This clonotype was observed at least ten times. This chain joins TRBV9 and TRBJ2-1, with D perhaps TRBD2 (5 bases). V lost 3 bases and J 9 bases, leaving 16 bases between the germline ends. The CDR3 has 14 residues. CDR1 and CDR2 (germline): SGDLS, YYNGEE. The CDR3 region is CASSAGGAGTEQFF. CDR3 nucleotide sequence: TGTGCCAGCAGCGCAGGTGGTGCGGGTACTGAGCAGTTCTTC.

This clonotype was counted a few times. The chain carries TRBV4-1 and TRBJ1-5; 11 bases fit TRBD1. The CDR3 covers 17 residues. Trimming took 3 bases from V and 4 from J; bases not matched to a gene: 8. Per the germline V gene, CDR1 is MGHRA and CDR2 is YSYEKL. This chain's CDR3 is CASSQGFGTGGNQPQHF. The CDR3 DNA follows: TGCGCCAGCAGCCAGGGCTTCGGGACAGGGGGAAATCAGCCCCAGCATTTT.

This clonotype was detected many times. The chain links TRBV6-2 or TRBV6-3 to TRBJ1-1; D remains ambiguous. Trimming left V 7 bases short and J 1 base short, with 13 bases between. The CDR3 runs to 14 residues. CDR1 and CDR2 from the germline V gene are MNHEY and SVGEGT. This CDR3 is CASNTPRTNTEAFF. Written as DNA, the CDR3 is TGTGCCAGCAACACCCCTCGGACGAACACTGAAGCTTTCTTT.

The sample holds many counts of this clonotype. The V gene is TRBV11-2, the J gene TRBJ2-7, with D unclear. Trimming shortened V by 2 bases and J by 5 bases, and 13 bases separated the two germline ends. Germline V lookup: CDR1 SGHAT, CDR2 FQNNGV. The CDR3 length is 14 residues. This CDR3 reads CASSLRSFSNEQYF. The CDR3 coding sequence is TGTGCCAGCAGCTTAAGGAGTTTTTCGAACGAGCAGTACTTC.

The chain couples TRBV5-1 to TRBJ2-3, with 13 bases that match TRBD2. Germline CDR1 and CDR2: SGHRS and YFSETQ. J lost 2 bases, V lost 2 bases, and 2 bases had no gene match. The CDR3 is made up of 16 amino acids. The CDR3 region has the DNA TGCGCCAGCAGCTTAGGGACTAGCGGGGACACAGATACGCAGTATTTT. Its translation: CASSLGTSGDTDTQYF.

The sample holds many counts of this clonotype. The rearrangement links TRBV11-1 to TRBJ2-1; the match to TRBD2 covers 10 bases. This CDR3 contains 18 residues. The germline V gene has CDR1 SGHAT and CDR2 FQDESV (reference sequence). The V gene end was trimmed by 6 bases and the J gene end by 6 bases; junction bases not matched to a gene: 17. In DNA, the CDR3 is TGTGCCAGCAGACCAGATTCAGAGACTAGCGGGTGGGGCAATGAGCAGTTCTTC. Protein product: CASRPDSETSGWGNEQFF.

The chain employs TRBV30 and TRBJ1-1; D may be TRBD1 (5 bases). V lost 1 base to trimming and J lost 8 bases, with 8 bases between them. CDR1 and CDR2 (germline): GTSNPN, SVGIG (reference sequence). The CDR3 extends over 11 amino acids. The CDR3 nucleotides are TGTGCCTGGAGTGGGTGGGACGAAGCTTTCTTT. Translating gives CAWSGWDEAFF.

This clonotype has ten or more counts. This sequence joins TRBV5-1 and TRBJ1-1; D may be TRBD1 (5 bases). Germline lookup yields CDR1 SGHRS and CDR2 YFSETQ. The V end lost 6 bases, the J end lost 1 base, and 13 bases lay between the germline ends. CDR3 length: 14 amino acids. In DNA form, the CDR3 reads TGCGCCAGCACTCGGGGCCCAACGAACACTGAAGCTTTCTTT. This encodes CASTRGPTNTEAFF.